These 30 T cell receptor beta chains were sequenced from one sample in a study of CD8 T cells in Susac syndrome. The RNA input was roughly 0.45 to 1 ug, and it was reverse transcribed with random hexamers. One entry per CDR3 protein, called by TCRdb with MiXCR from the immunoSEQ multiplex PCR reads. Among about 160,000 distinct CDR3 sequences listed, approximately 92% were seen once. Sequencing was done on a sample of CD4+ T cells from PBMCs. All receptors come from a human donor in good health.

CDR3 loop: CSAREDTYTEAFF. In nucleotides, the CDR3 is TGCAGTGCTAGAGAAGACACCTACACTGAAGCTTTCTTT. V gene TRBV20-1 combines with J gene TRBJ1-1; D unclear. V dropped 0 bases and J dropped 3 bases, with 8 bases sitting between them. The length of the CDR3 is 13 residues. CDR1 and CDR2 (germline): DFQATT, SNEGSKA (reference sequence).

The chain carries TRBV4-1 and TRBJ2-5; D unclear. In germline, CDR1 is MGHRA, CDR2 YSYEKL. The ends were cut back, 1 base at V and 3 bases at J, with 6 bases in the middle. There are 13 residues in the CDR3. The DNA of the CDR3 is TGCGCCAGCAGCCAAGGCGTGAAAGAGACCCAGTACTTC. Its protein product is CASSQGVKETQYF.

The genes are TRBV10-3 and TRBJ1-2; tentatively, D is TRBD1 (5 bases). This CDR3 spans 11 amino acids. Trimming took 10 bases from V and 2 from J, leaving 8 bases between them. The germline gives CDR1 ENHRY, CDR2 SYGVKD. The CDR3 reads CATGGNYGYTF. The CDR3 DNA reads as TGTGCCACTGGGGGAAACTATGGCTACACCTTC.

The chain recombines TRBV29-1 with TRBJ2-3; 9 nucleotides agree with TRBD2. V gave up 2 bases and J gave up 0 bases; unmatched junction bases: 3. Germline CDR1 reads SQVTM; CDR2 reads ANQGSEA. The CDR3 totals 15 residues. The CDR3 loop is CSVELAGRSTDTQYF. In nucleotides, the CDR3 is TGCAGCGTTGAACTAGCGGGGCGTAGCACAGATACGCAGTATTTT.

The CDR3 bases are TGCGCCAGCAGCCAAGATTCGGGGCTTTATTCACCCCTCCACTTT. Translating gives CASSQDSGLYSPLHF. The J gene is TRBJ1-6, the V gene TRBV4-1, with D maybe TRBD1 (5 bases). The CDR3 contains 15 residues. CDR1 MGHRA and CDR2 YSYEKL come from the germline V gene. V was clipped by 0 bases and J by 8 bases, with 11 bases between them.

This chain links TRBV5-1 with TRBJ1-3, with a possible D match to TRBD1 (6 bases). Trimming removed 4 bases from V and 3 bases from J, with 11 bases in between. CDR1 and CDR2 (germline): SGHRS, YFSETQ. The CDR3 consists of 14 residues. The DNA for the CDR3 is TGCGCCAGCAGCATACAGGGATTTGGAAACACCATATATTTT. Residues: CASSIQGFGNTIYF. The full variable domain, rest sourced from reference TRBV5-1 and TRBJ1-3, is KAGVTQTPRYLIKTRGQQVTLSCSPISGHRSVSWYQQTPGQGLQFLFEYFSETQRNKGNFPGRFSGRQFSNSRSEMNVSTLELGDSALYLCASSIQGFGNTIYFGEGSWLTVV.

The chain has TRBV5-1 and TRBJ2-7; 8 bases match TRBD1. This CDR3 contains 14 residues. V shed 0 bases and J 4 bases; nucleotides not matched to a gene: 3. Per germline, CDR1 SGHRS and CDR2 YFSETQ. The DNA of the CDR3 is TGCGCCAGCAGCTTGGATGGACAGGGTTACGAGCAGTACTTC. Its protein is CASSLDGQGYEQYF.

The genes are TRBV24-1 and TRBJ1-1; D is perhaps TRBD1 (6 bases). V lost 7 bases and J 2 bases, leaving 10 bases between the germline ends. This CDR3 spans 13 amino acids. Germline CDR1 is KGHDR and CDR2 is SFDVKD. This CDR3 is CATRRGVNTEAFF. The CDR3 DNA sequence: TGTGCCACCAGGAGGGGGGTTAACACTGAAGCTTTCTTT.

The chain links TRBV7-2 to TRBJ2-6; 8 nucleotides align to TRBD1. The CDR3 runs to 15 residues. CDR1 is SGHTA, CDR2 FQGNSA, per germline. With V trimmed by 4 bases and J by 4 bases, 3 bases remained unmatched. The CDR3 here is CASSSQGAGANVLTF. As DNA, the CDR3 is TGTGCCAGCAGCTCCCAGGGGGCCGGGGCCAACGTCCTGACTTTC.

This clonotype showed up just once. V usage is TRBV29-1 and J usage is TRBJ1-2; D ambiguous. The V and J ends lost 4 bases and 8 bases respectively, with 17 bases between them. Germline CDR1 reads SQVTM; CDR2 reads ANQGSEA. This CDR3 has 13 amino acids. CDR3 bases: TGCAGCGTTGGAACTGAACCGGTGAGGGGCTACACCTTC. Protein product: CSVGTEPVRGYTF.

This clonotype was seen a few times. The chain joins TRBV27 to TRBJ2-1; 11 nucleotides align to TRBD1. The ends lost 3 bases at V and 6 bases at J; junction bases unmatched: 1. CDR3 length equals 14 residues. The V gene's germline CDR1 is MNHEY and CDR2 SMNVEV (reference sequence). The CDR3 region is CASSFGTGGNEQFF. As DNA, the CDR3 is TGTGCCAGCAGTTTCGGGACAGGGGGCAATGAGCAGTTCTTC.

The V gene is TRBV20-1, the J gene TRBJ2-6; D is undetermined. Trimming removed 1 base at V and 1 base at J, with 8 bases between. Germline CDR1 is DFQATT and CDR2 is SNEGSKA (reference sequence). The CDR3 sequence is 15 residues long. DNA of the CDR3: TGCAGTGCTAGAGTGATCCGATCTGGGGCCAACGTCCTGACTTTC. The encoded protein is CSARVIRSGANVLTF.

The chain couples TRBV20-1 to TRBJ2-1, with 7 bases identical to TRBD2. The CDR3 is made up of 14 amino acids. CDR1 DFQATT and CDR2 SNEGSKA come from the germline V gene (reference sequence). The V segment lost 2 bases and the J segment 6 bases; nucleotides outside the gene matches: 7. The CDR3 reads CSARRLAAINEQFF. The CDR3 DNA is TGCAGTGCTAGACGTCTAGCGGCGATCAATGAGCAGTTCTTC.

The chain links TRBV5-4 to TRBJ2-5; TRBD1 might be the D (6 bases). The germline gives CDR1 SGHNT, CDR2 YYREEE (reference sequence). Trimming left V 0 bases short and J 5 bases short, with 11 bases between. The CDR3 is made up of 14 amino acids. The CDR3 nucleotides read TGTGCCAGCAGCTTGGAGGGGGTGTGGGAGACCCAGTACTTC. It yields the protein CASSLEGVWETQYF.

The chain combines TRBV10-3 with TRBJ1-1; 7 bases agree with TRBD1. The CDR3 sequence is 14 residues long. J lost 3 bases, V lost 6 bases, and 7 bases had no gene match. CDR1 and CDR2 from the germline V gene are ENHRY and SYGVKD. Here the CDR3 reads CAIRATGRDTEAFF. CDR3 nucleotides: TGTGCCATCAGGGCGACAGGGCGCGACACTGAAGCTTTCTTT.

V and J are TRBV20-1 and TRBJ1-4, with a tentative D call TRBD1 (6 bases). Germline assignment: CDR1 DFQATT and CDR2 SNEGSKA (reference sequence). V was shortened by 4 bases and J by 11 bases, with 14 bases between the two germline ends. The CDR3 is made up of 12 amino acids. In DNA, the CDR3 is TGCAGTGCTACCCCGGAAGACAGGAAACTGTTTTTT. It specifies CSATPEDRKLFF.

This rearrangement joins TRBV19 to TRBJ1-5; the match to TRBD1 covers 7 bases. CDR1 and CDR2 from the germline V gene are LNHDA and SQIVND (reference sequence). J lost 0 bases, V lost 5 bases, and 1 base had no gene match. The CDR3 has 14 residues. The CDR3 DNA follows: TGTGCCAGTAGTGGACAGGCTAGCAATCAGCCCCAGCATTTT. It translates to CASSGQASNQPQHF.

The chain employs TRBV10-3 and TRBJ2-7; D uncertain. Germline CDR1 is ENHRY and CDR2 is SYGVKD. CDR3 length: 15 residues. Trimming removed 3 bases at V and 0 bases at J, with 12 bases between. The CDR3 protein is CAISDVERSSYEQYF. The CDR3 DNA is TGTGCCATCAGTGACGTCGAGCGTAGCTCCTACGAGCAGTACTTC.

The chain has TRBV16 and TRBJ1-2; no clear D. Looked up from germline, CDR1 is KGHSY and CDR2 is FQNENV. Trimming removed 0 bases at V and 2 bases at J, with 7 bases between. This CDR3 has 14 amino acids. DNA of the CDR3: TGTGCCAGCAGCCAATCGTCCGAGAACTATGGCTACACCTTC. Translated: CASSQSSENYGYTF. The full variable domain, completed using reference TRBV16 and TRBJ1-2, is GEEVAQTPKHLVRGEGQKAKLYCAPIKGHSYVFWYQQVLKNEFKFLISFQNENVFDETGMPKERFSAKCLPNSPCSLEIQATKLEDSAVYFCASSQSSENYGYTFGSGTRLTVV.

The rearrangement uses TRBV13 and TRBJ2-7; D is unresolved. Germline V CDR1 and CDR2: PRHDT, FYEKMQ (reference sequence). The CDR3 runs 14 residues. The V end was cut by 0 bases, the J end by 3 bases, with 9 bases between. Here the CDR3 DNA reads TGTGCCAGCAGCTTAGGCCGTGGGGTCTACGAGCAGTACTTC. Translating it yields CASSLGRGVYEQYF.

This clonotype is a singleton in its sample. The CDR3 region has the DNA TGCGCCATTCGGGGGAACACTGAAGCTTTCTTT. Translation: CAIRGNTEAFF. The chain is built from TRBV29-1 and TRBJ1-1; D uncertain. This CDR3 is 11 amino acids long. The germline gives CDR1 SQVTM, CDR2 ANQGSEA.

The CDR3 reads CSAKPQLGHANTGELFF. Written as DNA, the CDR3 is TGCAGTGCGAAACCACAGTTGGGACACGCGAACACCGGGGAGCTGTTTTTT. The chain links TRBV20-1 to TRBJ2-2, with D perhaps matching TRBD1 (6 bases). The germline gives CDR1 DFQATT, CDR2 SNEGSKA (reference sequence). The ends were cut back, 6 bases at V and 0 bases at J, with 20 bases in the middle. The CDR3 is 17 residues long.

CDR3 residues: CASSPAGGGQETQYF. CDR3 in DNA: TGTGCCAGCAGCCCCGCGGGGGGGGGCCAAGAGACCCAGTACTTC. The V call is TRBV5-4, the J call TRBJ2-5, with 9 bases aligning to TRBD2. The V gene end was trimmed by 4 bases and the J gene end by 1 base; junction bases not matched to a gene: 5. CDR3 length: 15 residues. The germline V gene has CDR1 SGHNT and CDR2 YYREEE (reference sequence).

This chain uses TRBV20-1 with TRBJ1-2, with a tentative D call TRBD1 (6 bases). The CDR3 has 12 residues. Trimming took 6 bases from V and 4 from J, leaving 12 bases between them. Germline CDR1 and CDR2: DFQATT and SNEGSKA (reference sequence). The CDR3, as DNA: TGCAGTGCAACACAGGGTAGCTATGGCTACACCTTC. The encoded protein is CSATQGSYGYTF.

The genes are TRBV12-5 and TRBJ1-1; TRBD1 is a possible D gene (5 bases). V dropped 2 bases and J dropped 1 base, with 8 bases sitting between them. Per germline, CDR1 LGHNT and CDR2 FRNRAP. This CDR3 spans 14 amino acids. DNA of the CDR3: TGTGCTAGTGGTTTGAGACAGACGAACACTGAAGCTTTCTTT. Its translation is CASGLRQTNTEAFF.

The CDR3 region is CASSQYGRNTEAFF. In DNA form, the CDR3 reads TGTGCCAGCAGCCAATACGGGAGGAACACTGAAGCTTTCTTT. The chain is built from TRBV3-1 and TRBJ1-1; D is uncertain. Germline assignment: CDR1 LGHDT and CDR2 YNNKEL (reference sequence). The CDR3 length is 14 residues. Trimming stripped 2 bases from V and 1 base from J, with 8 bases between. Drawing the rest from reference TRBV3-1 and TRBJ1-1, the complete variable domain is DTAVSQTPKYLVTQMGNDKSIKCEQNLGHDTMYWYKQDSKKFLKIMFSYNNKELIINETVPNRFSPKSPDKAHLNLHINSLELGDSAVYFCASSQYGRNTEAFFGQGTRLTVV.

The chain employs TRBV6-5 and TRBJ2-4, with 7 bases identical to TRBD2. This CDR3 contains 18 residues. In germline, CDR1 is MNHEY, CDR2 SVGAGI. The J segment lost 5 bases and the V segment lost 2 bases, leaving 15 bases of the junction unmatched. Here the CDR3 reads CASSYGALAGTTQNIQYF. The CDR3 coding sequence is TGTGCCAGCAGTTACGGGGCTCTTGCCGGGACTACACAAAACATTCAGTACTTC.

J is TRBJ1-2 and V is TRBV6-5; 7 nucleotides agree with TRBD1. This CDR3 has 14 amino acids. V shed 1 base, J shed 8 bases, and the junction held 7 bases outside the gene matches. Looked up from germline, CDR1 is MNHEY and CDR2 is SVGAGI. CDR3 residues: CASSYWGQRQGYTF. The CDR3 DNA reads TGTGCCAGCAGTTACTGGGGACAGAGACAGGGCTACACCTTC.

This chain connects TRBV5-8 to TRBJ1-5, with D unclear. Germline CDR1 is SGHTS and CDR2 is YDEGEE. The ends were cut back, 4 bases at V and 6 bases at J, with 11 bases in the middle. The CDR3 spans 13 residues. CDR3 protein: CASSQSLAQPQHF. CDR3 coding DNA: TGTGCCAGCAGCCAGTCCTTGGCTCAGCCCCAGCATTTT. The full variable domain, in which reference TRBV5-8 and TRBJ1-5 provide the parts outside the CDR3, is EAGVTQSPTHLIKTRGQQATLRCSPISGHTSVYWYQQALGLGLQFLLWYDEGEERNRGNFPPRFSGRQFPNYSSELNVNALELEDSALYLCASSQSLAQPQHFGDGTRLSIL.

J is TRBJ1-5 and V is TRBV3-1, with D unresolved. V lost 5 bases to trimming and J lost 10 bases, with 15 bases between them. The CDR3 spans 13 residues. Germline V gene lookup returns CDR1 LGHDT and CDR2 YNNKEL (reference sequence). This chain's CDR3 is CASSLFQDRPQHF. CDR3 coding DNA: TGTGCCAGCAGCTTGTTCCAGGACCGACCCCAGCATTTT. The variable domain in full, completed from reference TRBV3-1 and TRBJ1-5, reads DTAVSQTPKYLVTQMGNDKSIKCEQNLGHDTMYWYKQDSKKFLKIMFSYNNKELIINETVPNRFSPKSPDKAHLNLHINSLELGDSAVYFCASSLFQDRPQHFGDGTRLSIL.